These 15 T cell receptor beta chains were sequenced from one sample in a study of vaccination and CD4 T cells after COVID-19. Oncomine TCR Beta short-read sequencing was applied to DNA from cultured CD4+ T cells. TCRdb recomputed calls from the PCR reads with MiXCR, one row per CDR3 protein. The sample includes more than 15,000 distinct CDR3 sequences, roughly 51% seen only once; the top ten take 15% to 20%. Treatment denoted: approximately nine-day PBMC culture with coronavirus spike peptide pools or control peptides (ViraFEST assay). No antigen has been identified for these receptors. Sequenced: CD4+ T cells from blood, cultured in vitro. The origin of the receptors is a human donor who had recovered from COVID-19.

V and J are TRBV20-1 and TRBJ1-6; maybe TRBD1 (6 bases). The CDR3 has 15 amino acids. The V and J ends lost 1 base and 7 bases respectively, with 14 bases between them. Per the germline V gene, CDR1 is DFQATT and CDR2 is SNEGSKA (reference sequence). The CDR3 sequence: CSARGGTLDNSPLHF. Here the CDR3 DNA reads TGCAGTGCTAGAGGCGGGACACTTGACAATTCACCCCTCCACTTT.

The rearrangement joins TRBV20-1 to TRBJ2-5; no firm D call. The CDR3 runs 13 residues. V dropped 3 bases and J dropped 2 bases, with 10 bases sitting between them. Germline V gene lookup returns CDR1 DFQATT and CDR2 SNEGSKA (reference sequence). CDR3 protein: CSASRLAQETQYF. The DNA of the CDR3 is TGCAGTGCTAGCCGTCTGGCTCAAGAGACCCAGTACTTC.

By sample share, this clonotype is medium-sized. The chain has TRBV7-3 and TRBJ2-3; possible D gene TRBD1, 9 bases. Trimming stripped 5 bases from V and 4 bases from J, with 19 bases between. CDR1 is SGHTA, CDR2 FQGTGA, per germline. This CDR3 has 16 amino acids. The CDR3: CASSPGGTGNPDTQYF. The CDR3 DNA follows: TGTGCCAGCAGCCCGGGGGGGACAGGGAATCCAGATACGCAGTATTTT.

This clonotype was seen more than once but under ten times. The CDR3 DNA follows: TGTGCCAGCAGCTTTGACGGGTATAATTCACCCCTCCACTTT. Translating it yields CASSFDGYNSPLHF. V is TRBV7-3 and J is TRBJ1-6; D gene uncertain. The CDR3 consists of 14 residues. Trimming shortened V by 3 bases and J by 4 bases, and 7 bases separated the two germline ends. Germline CDR1 reads SGHTA; CDR2 reads FQGTGA. Based on the CDR3 plus reference TRBV7-3 and TRBJ1-6, the full variable domain is GAGVSQTPSNKVTEKGKYVELRCDPISGHTALYWYRQSLGQGPEFLIYFQGTGAADDSGLPNDRFFAVRPEGSVSTLKIQRTERGDSAVYLCASSFDGYNSPLHFGNGTRLTVT.

The V and J genes are TRBV2 and TRBJ2-2; D gene unclear. The CDR3 has 13 residues. Trimming removed 2 bases from V and 5 bases from J, with 6 bases in between. The V gene's germline CDR1 is SNHLY and CDR2 FYNNEI. CDR3 region: CASSEMGTGELFF. The CDR3 DNA follows: TGTGCCAGCAGTGAAATGGGTACCGGGGAGCTGTTTTTT.

This clonotype was detected a few times. The V call is TRBV7-3, the J call TRBJ1-5; 7 bases fit TRBD1. V was pared by 11 bases and J by 7 bases, with 11 bases of the junction left unmatched. In germline, CDR1 is SGHTA, CDR2 FQGTGA. This CDR3 contains 13 residues. The chain's CDR3 is CARDRANGQPQHF. The CDR3 DNA sequence: TGTGCCCGCGACAGGGCTAATGGGCAGCCCCAGCATTTT.

This sequence joins TRBV7-2 and TRBJ2-1; D remains ambiguous. Germline V gene data show CDR1 as SGHTA and CDR2 as FQGNSA. Trimming cost V 0 bases and J 0 bases, with 6 bases left between them. This CDR3 comprises 15 residues. The CDR3 bases are TGTGCCAGCAGCTTAGCGGTGAGCTCCTACAATGAGCAGTTCTTC. This sequence encodes CASSLAVSSYNEQFF.

This chain joins TRBV7-6 and TRBJ2-5, with 10 bases aligning to TRBD2. The V gene end was trimmed by 1 base and the J gene end by 6 bases; junction bases not matched to a gene: 8. Germline lookup yields CDR1 SGHVS and CDR2 FNYEAQ. This CDR3 is built from 16 residues. This CDR3 reads CASSLVGLAGAKTQYF. CDR3 nucleotides: TGTGCCAGCAGCTTAGTAGGGCTAGCGGGGGCAAAGACCCAGTACTTC. Variable domain in full (rest from reference TRBV7-6 and TRBJ2-5): GAGVSQSPRYKVTKRGQDVALRCDPISGHVSLYWYRQALGQGPEFLTYFNYEAQQDKSGLPNDRFSAERPEGSISTLTIQRTEQRDSAMYRCASSLVGLAGAKTQYFGPGTRLLVL.

In DNA form, the CDR3 reads TGCGCCAGCAGCTTGACAGGTGGAACAGACCAGCCCCAGCATTTT. Its translation: CASSLTGGTDQPQHF. The J gene is TRBJ1-5, the V gene TRBV5-1, with D possibly matching TRBD1 (5 bases). The V gene lost 1 base and the J gene lost 7 bases, with 15 bases spanning the gap. CDR3 size: 15 residues. Looked up from germline, CDR1 is SGHRS and CDR2 is YFSETQ.

The chain carries TRBV6-1 and TRBJ2-7, with a tentative D call TRBD1 (5 bases). Germline-derived CDR1 and CDR2 are MNHNS and SASEGT. Trimming shortened V by 4 bases and J by 5 bases, and 9 bases separated the two germline ends. The CDR3 is 12 residues long. Written as DNA, the CDR3 is TGTGCCAGCAGTGGTGACAGCGACGAGCAGTACTTC. It translates to CASSGDSDEQYF.

By frequency in the sample, this clonotype is medium-sized. V is TRBV28 and J is TRBJ2-3, with D tentatively TRBD1 (6 bases). The CDR3 is made up of 14 amino acids. V was shortened by 2 bases and J by 2 bases, with 8 bases between the two germline ends. Germline V gene sequence: CDR1 MDHEN, CDR2 SYDVKM. The CDR3 DNA follows: TGTGCCAGCAGTTTAGGGGGCGACACAGATACGCAGTATTTT. As protein: CASSLGGDTDTQYF.

Only a few counts were recorded for this clonotype. The genes are TRBV20-1 and TRBJ1-6, with a possible D match to TRBD1 (6 bases). The V gene lost 5 bases and the J gene lost 5 bases, with 13 bases spanning the gap. The CDR3 consists of 14 residues. Germline CDR1 reads DFQATT; CDR2 reads SNEGSKA (reference sequence). CDR3 protein: CSAGEGGDNSPLHF. CDR3 nucleotides: TGCAGTGCTGGGGAGGGGGGAGATAATTCACCCCTCCACTTT.

This chain links TRBV20-1 with TRBJ2-5; 8 nucleotides align to TRBD2. The CDR3 is made up of 14 amino acids. Germline CDR1 is DFQATT and CDR2 is SNEGSKA (reference sequence). After removal of 4 bases from V and 4 bases from J, the junction contained 8 bases not matched to a gene. The CDR3 is CSANDRGGLETQYF. Here the CDR3 DNA reads TGCAGTGCTAATGATCGGGGGGGCCTAGAGACCCAGTACTTC.

A few counts support this clonotype. The chain links TRBV7-2 to TRBJ2-5; 10 bases align to TRBD2. Germline assignment: CDR1 SGHTA and CDR2 FQGNSA. V shed 0 bases, J shed 3 bases, and the junction held 1 base outside the gene matches. The CDR3 totals 15 residues. The CDR3 nucleotides are TGTGCCAGCAGCTTAGCGGGGACTAGCGAAGAGACCCAGTACTTC. Translating gives CASSLAGTSEETQYF. Looking up the rest from reference TRBV7-2 and TRBJ2-5 gives the full variable domain: GAGVSQSPSNKVTEKGKDVELRCDPISGHTALYWYRQSLGQGLEFLIYFQGNSAPDKSGLPSDRFSAERTGGSVSTLTIQRTQQEDSAVYLCASSLAGTSEETQYFGPGTRLLVL.

The chain is built from TRBV2 and TRBJ2-3; 9 nucleotides line up with TRBD2. Germline-derived CDR1 and CDR2 are SNHLY and FYNNEI. The V gene end was trimmed by 7 bases and the J gene end by 4 bases; junction bases not matched to a gene: 12. This CDR3 has 16 amino acids. The CDR3 DNA sequence: TGTGCCAGCATTCGGGGTGCGGGACTAGCACCAGATACGCAGTATTTT. It encodes CASIRGAGLAPDTQYF.